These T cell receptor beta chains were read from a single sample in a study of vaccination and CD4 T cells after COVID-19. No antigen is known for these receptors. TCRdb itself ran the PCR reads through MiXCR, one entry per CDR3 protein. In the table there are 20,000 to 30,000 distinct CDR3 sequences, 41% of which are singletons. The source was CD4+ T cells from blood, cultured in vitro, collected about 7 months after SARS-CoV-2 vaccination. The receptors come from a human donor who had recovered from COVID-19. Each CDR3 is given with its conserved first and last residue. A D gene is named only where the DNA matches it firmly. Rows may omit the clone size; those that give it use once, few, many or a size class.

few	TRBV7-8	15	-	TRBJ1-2	TGTGCCAGCAGCTTAGATATAGGCGGCGGCTATGGCTACACCTTC	CASSLDIGGGYGYTF
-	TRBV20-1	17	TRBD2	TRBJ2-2	TGCAGTGCTAGAGACGTACAGGCGGGAGACCCCACCGGGGAGCTGTTTTTT	CSARDVQAGDPTGELFF
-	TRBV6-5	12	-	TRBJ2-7	TGTGCCAGCAGTTCGATGTTCTACGAGCAGTACTTC	CASSSMFYEQYF
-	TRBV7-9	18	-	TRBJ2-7	TGTGCCAGCAGCTTAGGGCAACTAGGGGCCCCCCTCTCCTACGAGCAGTACTTC	CASSLGQLGAPLSYEQYF
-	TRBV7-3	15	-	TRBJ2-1	TGTGCCAGCAGCTTATCCGGGACAACCTACAATGAGCAGTTCTTC	CASSLSGTTYNEQFF
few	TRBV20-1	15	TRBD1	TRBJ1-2	TGCAGCGGGGCACAGGGGGCTTTTGGATCGTGGGGCTACACCTTC	CSGAQGAFGSWGYTF
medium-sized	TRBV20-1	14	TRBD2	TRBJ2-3	TGCAGTGCTAGAGAGGCGGGAGGAGTAGATACGCAGTATTTT	CSAREAGGVDTQYF
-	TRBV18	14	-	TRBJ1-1	TGTGCCAGCTCACCGTACACCCTTGGCCCTGAAGCTTTCTTT	CASSPYTLGPEAFF
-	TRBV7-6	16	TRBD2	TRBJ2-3	TGTGCCAGCAGCTTAGTGGGCGGGAGGAGCACAGATACGCAGTATTTT	CASSLVGGRSTDTQYF
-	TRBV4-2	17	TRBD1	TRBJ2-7	TGTGCCAGCAGCCAAGGAGGGCTGGGGACAGGGCGGGCCGAGCAGTACTTC	CASSQGGLGTGRAEQYF
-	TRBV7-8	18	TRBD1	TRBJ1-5	TGTGCCAGCACCCGAACGGGGACAGGGGGTGGTGGGAATCAGCCCCAGCATTTT	CASTRTGTGGGGNQPQHF
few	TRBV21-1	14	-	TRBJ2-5	TGTGCCAGCAGCAACGGACAGGCTGGGGAGACCCAGTACTTC	CASSNGQAGETQYF
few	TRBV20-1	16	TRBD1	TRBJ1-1	TGCAGTGCTAGAGATGTATCAAAGGGGGCAGGGCCTGAAGCTTTCTTT	CSARDVSKGAGPEAFF
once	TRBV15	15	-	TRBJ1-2	TGTGCCACCAGCAGAGGGATGGGGAGCGGCTATGGCTACACCTTC	CATSRGMGSGYGYTF
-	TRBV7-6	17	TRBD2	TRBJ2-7	TGTGCCAGCAGCTTAGGAGGGGGGAGCGGGAGGGCCGGCGAGCAGTACTTC	CASSLGGGSGRAGEQYF
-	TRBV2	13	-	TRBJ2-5	TGTGCCAGCAGTACGGACAGCAGAGAGACCCAGTACTTC	CASSTDSRETQYF
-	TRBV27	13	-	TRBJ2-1	TGTGCCAGCAGTTCCCGTCCGTTGAATGAGCAGTTCTTC	CASSSRPLNEQFF
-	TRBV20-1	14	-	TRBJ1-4	TGCAGTGCTAGAGACGGGGGCGCCGGTGAAAAACTGTTTTTT	CSARDGGAGEKLFF
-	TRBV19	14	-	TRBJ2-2	TGTGCCAGTAGTACTCAGGGGCGTACCGGGGAGCTGTTTTTT	CASSTQGRTGELFF
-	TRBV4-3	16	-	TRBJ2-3	TGCGCCAGCAGCCCTGATGCCGCAGTTAGCACAGATACGCAGTATTTT	CASSPDAAVSTDTQYF
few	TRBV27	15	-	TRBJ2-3	TGTGCCAGCAGTTTACGGGGAACTAGCACAGATACGCAGTATTTT	CASSLRGTSTDTQYF
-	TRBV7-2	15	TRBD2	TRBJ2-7	TGTGCCAGCAGCTTAGCTGCTAGCGGCTCCTACGAGCAGTACTTC	CASSLAASGSYEQYF
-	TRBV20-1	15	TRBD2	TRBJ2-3	TGCAGTGCTAGTCCGGCGGGAGTCCCCACAGATACGCAGTATTTT	CSASPAGVPTDTQYF
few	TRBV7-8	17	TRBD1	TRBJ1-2	TGTGCCAGCAGCCCAACCCGACAGGGGGCGACTTTATATGGCTACACCTTC	CASSPTRQGATLYGYTF
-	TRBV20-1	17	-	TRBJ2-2	TGCAGTGCTTCCACCGGGGCAGGGGAAGATAGCACCGGGGAGCTGTTTTTT	CSASTGAGEDSTGELFF
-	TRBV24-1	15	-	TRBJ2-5	TGTGCCACCAGTGATTTGAAGGGCAACCAAGAGACCCAGTACTTC	CATSDLKGNQETQYF
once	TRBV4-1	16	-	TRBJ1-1	TGCGCCAGCAGCTCCTTACACTTCAGGGCGAACACTGAAGCTTTCTTT	CASSSLHFRANTEAFF
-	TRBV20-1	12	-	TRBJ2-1	TGCAGTGCTAGAGTAGGGGGGAATGAGCAGTTCTTC	CSARVGGNEQFF
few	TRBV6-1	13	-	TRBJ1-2	TGTGCCAGCAGGAGGACCTCTAACTATGGCTACACCTTC	CASRRTSNYGYTF
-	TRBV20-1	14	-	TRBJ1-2	TGCAGTGCTAGGGCGACAGAGACCCACTATGGCTACACCTTC	CSARATETHYGYTF
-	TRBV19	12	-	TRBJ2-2	TGTGCCAGTAGTATTAGAACCGGGGAGCTGTTTTTT	CASSIRTGELFF
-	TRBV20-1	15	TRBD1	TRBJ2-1	TGCAGTGCTCATCCCGGGACAGCTAAATACAATGAGCAGTTCTTC	CSAHPGTAKYNEQFF
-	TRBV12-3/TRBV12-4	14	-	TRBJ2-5	TGTGCCAGCAGTCGATCGAGGGGTAGGGAGACCCAGTACTTC	CASSRSRGRETQYF
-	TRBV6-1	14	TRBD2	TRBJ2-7	TGTGCCAGCAGCATACTAGCGGGAGACTACGAGCAGTACTTC	CASSILAGDYEQYF
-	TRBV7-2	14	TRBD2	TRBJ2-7	TGTGCCAGCAGGTCCGGGACTAGTAGCTACGAGCAGTACTTC	CASRSGTSSYEQYF
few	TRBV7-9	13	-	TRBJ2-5	TGTGCCAGCAGGCGCGGCAGGGAAGAGACCCAGTACTTC	CASRRGREETQYF
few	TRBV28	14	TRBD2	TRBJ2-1	TGTGCCAGCATCACTAGCGGCCGTCTCAATGAGCAGTTCTTC	CASITSGRLNEQFF
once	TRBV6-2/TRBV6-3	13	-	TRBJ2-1	TGTGCCAGCAGAGGGACCTCCTACAATGAGCAGTTCTTC	CASRGTSYNEQFF
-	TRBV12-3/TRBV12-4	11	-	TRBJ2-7	TGTGCCAGCAGTGGCCTCTACGAGCAGTACTTC	CASSGLYEQYF
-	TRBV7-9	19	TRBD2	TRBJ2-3	TGTGCCAGCAGCTTAGCGCTTCAGGGGGCAGGACTAGCGGGCGATACGCAGTATTTT	CASSLALQGAGLAGDTQYF
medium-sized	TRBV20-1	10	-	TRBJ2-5	TGCAGTGCTGGGAAGGAGACCCAGTACTTC	CSAGKETQYF
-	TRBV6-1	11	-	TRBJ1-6	TGTGCCAGCAGTGCAGGAGGACCCCTCCACTTT	CASSAGGPLHF
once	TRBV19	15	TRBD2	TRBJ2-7	TGTGCCAGTAGCTACCTAGCGGGAGGAGCCTACGAGCAGTACTTC	CASSYLAGGAYEQYF
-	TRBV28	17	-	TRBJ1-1	TGTGCCAGCAGTTCTTCCAAGGCGAAAGGCTTGAACACTGAAGCTTTCTTT	CASSSSKAKGLNTEAFF
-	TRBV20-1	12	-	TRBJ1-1	TGCAGTGCCAAGACAGGGAACACTGAAGCTTTCTTT	CSAKTGNTEAFF
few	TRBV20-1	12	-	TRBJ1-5	TGCAGTGCTAGTCAGCCAAATCAGCCCCAGCATTTT	CSASQPNQPQHF
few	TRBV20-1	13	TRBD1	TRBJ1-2	TGCAGTGCTACGGGACAGACTAACTATGGCTACACCTTC	CSATGQTNYGYTF
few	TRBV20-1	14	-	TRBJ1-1	TGCAGTGCTAGGTGGGGGGCGACTTTGACTGAAGCTTTCTTT	CSARWGATLTEAFF
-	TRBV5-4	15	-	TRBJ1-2	TGTGCCAGCAGCTCTGGGACGGAGGATCACTATGGCTACACCTTC	CASSSGTEDHYGYTF
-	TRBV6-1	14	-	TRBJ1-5	TGTGCCAGCAGTCCCAGACTGGGCAATCAGCCCCAGCATTTT	CASSPRLGNQPQHF
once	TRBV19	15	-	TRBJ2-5	TGTGCCAGTAGTATATCCCGGGACGGCCAGGAGACCCAGTACTTC	CASSISRDGQETQYF
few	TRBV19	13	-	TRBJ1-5	TGTGCCAGTAGTATATCCCCTAATCAGCCCCAGCATTTT	CASSISPNQPQHF
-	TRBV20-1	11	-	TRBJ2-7	TGCAGTGCTAGACGGGGAAACGAGCAGTACTTC	CSARRGNEQYF
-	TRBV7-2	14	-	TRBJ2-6	TGTGCCAGCAGCTCCCTCGTTGGGGCCAACGTCCTGACTTTC	CASSSLVGANVLTF
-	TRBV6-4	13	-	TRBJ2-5	TGTGCCATCAGCCAGGGTGAGAGAGAGACCCAGTACTTC	CAISQGERETQYF
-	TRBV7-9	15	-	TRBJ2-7	TGTGCCAGCAGCTCGCAGGGGGGAATTGGCAACGAGCAGTACTTC	CASSSQGGIGNEQYF
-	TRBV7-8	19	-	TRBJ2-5	TGTGCCAGCAGCTTAAGTGTGGGGGGCGCGGCGGGTGGGCAAGAGACCCAGTACTTC	CASSLSVGGAAGGQETQYF
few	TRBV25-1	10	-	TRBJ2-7	TGTGCCGAATTAGGGGAGGAGCAGTACTTC	CAELGEEQYF